This is a list of T cell receptor beta chains from one sample in a study of shared clonotypes between healthy human individuals. TCRdb's table, derived via immunoSEQ multiplex PCR, lists solely in-frame clones and lacks some. The sample lists some 2,000,000 clones; approximately 94% were seen once. Sequencing was performed on naive CD4+ T cells sorted from blood. The origin of the receptors is a man between 18 and 35 years old in good health. Each CDR3 is given with its conserved first and last residue. Fields, in order: V gene, clone size, D gene, J gene, CDR3 DNA, CDR3 protein. A D gene is named only where the DNA matches it firmly. A clone size is listed for some rows: how often the clone was seen (once, few, many), or a class if it is expanded.

V: TRBV15
size: NA
D: TRBD2
J: TRBJ2-3
DNA: TGTGCCACCAGCACGGGGGGAGGGGTTACGCAGTATTTT
CDR3: CATSTGGGVTQYF

V: TRBV7-2
size: once
D: NA
J: TRBJ2-7
DNA: TGTGCCAGCAGCTTAGGACAGCCGGTGGACGAGCAGTACTTC
CDR3: CASSLGQPVDEQYF

V: TRBV6-8
size: NA
D: TRBD1
J: TRBJ1-5
DNA: TGTGCCAGCAGGGACAGGGCGGGAAGCAATCAGCCCCAGCATTTT
CDR3: CASRDRAGSNQPQHF

V: TRBV27
size: once
D: TRBD1
J: TRBJ2-4
DNA: TGTGCCAGCAGCCCTACAGGGGTGGCCAAAAACATTCAGTACTTC
CDR3: CASSPTGVAKNIQYF

V: TRBV11-2
size: NA
D: TRBD1
J: TRBJ1-5
DNA: TGTGCCAGCAGCCCTGGGACAGGGTATAGCAATCAGCCCCAGCATTTT
CDR3: CASSPGTGYSNQPQHF

V: TRBV30
size: NA
D: NA
J: TRBJ2-7
DNA: TGTGCCTGGAGTTTAGGGTGGACCTACGAGCAGTACTTC
CDR3: CAWSLGWTYEQYF

V: TRBV10-3
size: NA
D: TRBD2
J: TRBJ2-3
DNA: TGTGCCACCTGTCCGGGTCTAGCGGCCATGAAAGATACGCAGTATTTT
CDR3: CATCPGLAAMKDTQYF

V: TRBV6-1
size: NA
D: NA
J: TRBJ2-7
DNA: TGTGCCAGCAGTGGCCAGGTAGACTCCTACGAGCAGTACTTC
CDR3: CASSGQVDSYEQYF

V: TRBV5-1
size: NA
D: NA
J: TRBJ1-2
DNA: TGCGCCAGCAGAATCCGGTCGGCGCCTAACTATGGCTACACCTTC
CDR3: CASRIRSAPNYGYTF

V: TRBV18
size: NA
D: NA
J: TRBJ2-2
DNA: TGTGCCAGCTCACCTCGGGCTTCCACCGGGGAGCTGTTTTTT
CDR3: CASSPRASTGELFF

V: TRBV5-6
size: NA
D: NA
J: TRBJ1-2
DNA: TGTGCCAGCAGCCGGGAACCAACCGGGCCTCCTAACTATGGCTACACCTTC
CDR3: CASSREPTGPPNYGYTF

V: TRBV9
size: NA
D: NA
J: TRBJ1-3
DNA: TGTGCCAGCAGCGTAGATTTGGGAGTCGGAAACACCATATATTTT
CDR3: CASSVDLGVGNTIYF

V: TRBV5-1
size: NA
D: TRBD1
J: TRBJ2-1
DNA: TGCGCCAGCAGCGCGGGACAGGGTAATGAGCAGTTCTTC
CDR3: CASSAGQGNEQFF

V: TRBV5-6
size: NA
D: TRBD1
J: TRBJ1-2
DNA: TGTGCCAGCAGTACCAGGGGACAGGGGCTAGGCCTAAGGGGCTACACCTTC
CDR3: CASSTRGQGLGLRGYTF

V: TRBV9
size: once
D: NA
J: TRBJ1-5
DNA: TGTGCCAGCAGCGCGGGAGGGAGTAGCAATCAGCCCCAGCATTTT
CDR3: CASSAGGSSNQPQHF

V: TRBV4-1
size: NA
D: TRBD1
J: TRBJ2-1
DNA: TGCGCCAGCAGCCAGGACCAGACAGGGGGCTACGAGCAGTTCTTC
CDR3: CASSQDQTGGYEQFF

V: TRBV5-1
size: few
D: NA
J: TRBJ2-7
DNA: TGCGCCAGCAGCTCTGCCTACGAGCAGTACTTC
CDR3: CASSSAYEQYF